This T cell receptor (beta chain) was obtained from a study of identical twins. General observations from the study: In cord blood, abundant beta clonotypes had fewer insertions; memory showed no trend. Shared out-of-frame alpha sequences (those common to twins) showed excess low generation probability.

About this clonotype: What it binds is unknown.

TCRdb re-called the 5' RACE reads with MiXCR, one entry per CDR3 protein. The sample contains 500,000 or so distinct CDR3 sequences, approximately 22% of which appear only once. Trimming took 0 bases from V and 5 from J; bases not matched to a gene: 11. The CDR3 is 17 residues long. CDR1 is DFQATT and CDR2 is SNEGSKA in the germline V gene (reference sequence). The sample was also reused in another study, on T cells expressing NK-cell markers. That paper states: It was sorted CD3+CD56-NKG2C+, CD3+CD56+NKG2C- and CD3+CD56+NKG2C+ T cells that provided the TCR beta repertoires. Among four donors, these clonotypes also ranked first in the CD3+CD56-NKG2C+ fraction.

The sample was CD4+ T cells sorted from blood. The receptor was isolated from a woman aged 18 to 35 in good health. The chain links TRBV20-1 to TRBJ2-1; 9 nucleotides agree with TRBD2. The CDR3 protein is CSARDIWRGGENNEQFF. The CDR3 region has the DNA TGCAGTGCTAGAGACATATGGCGGGGGGGTGAGAACAATGAGCAGTTCTTC.